This T cell receptor beta chain was retrieved from a study of molecular identifiers for immune sequencing clone quantification (dated by TCRdb to the late 2010s). With respect to the entire study: For a replicate experiment, RNA from around 20,000 or 100,000 naive CD8 T cells was divided into five aliquots, of which four were sequenced. This methods study used CD8 T cells to benchmark TCR RNA copy counting and molecular-identifier clustering-based TCR repertoire sequencing (MIDCIRS). Results the study describes overall, beyond this receptor: In CMV-specific effector cells, clones with more than 20 RNA copies accounted for over 99% of molecules, whereas in naive cells such clones accounted for under 1%. The sizes of highly expanded clones could end up underestimated when identical TCR molecules share a barcode. When barcode sub-clustering was left out, chimeric consensus sequences inflated TCR diversity, with chimeras reaching as high as 47%. Roughly 3 recovered TCR RNA copies per cell were obtained by modeling, versus approximately 10 by digital PCR, implying a capture efficiency of 30% to 35%. Spiked-in Jurkat TCR RNA (approximately eleven copies' worth), which is not part of the donor repertoire, was contained in the naive libraries. Spiked-in Jurkat TCR RNA equivalent to a single cell was reported to be detectable even among 850,000 to 1,000,000 naive CD8 T cells.

This clonotype was counted a few times. Its antigen has not been determined. No per-base quality is available; no much larger clone lies one base away. Libraries came from PCR. Sequenced on a NextSeq 500. Bulk TCR libraries were generated as previously described, with the TCR primers listed in Table S5 used. Purification of total RNA was performed with the Qiagen AllPrep DNA/RNA kit. Reads from multiple sequencing runs of the same library were pooled before analysis. The source study handled its data this way. Reads were retained only if an exact TCR constant sequence was present, and the retained reads were trimmed to 150 nt and grouped according to their 12-nt molecular barcodes. Within each barcode group, reads were sub-clustered at a 15% Levenshtein threshold, and quality-weighted consensus sequences were built per RNA molecule. Non-functional sequences were discarded, and so were lower-count sequences lying one edit away from another sequence. Based on a fit of two negative binomial distributions, barcode sub-clusters having less than 20% of the maximum read count were discarded. Using fastp at Q25 and MiXCR, TCRdb reprocessed the public reads and kept productive beta chains. Rows are unified per CDR3 protein, each entry keeping the most common DNA and genes. The authors' filters were not applied to this entry. The sample table records 400,000 to 600,000 distinct CDR3 sequences; about 25% of these occur just once. Jointly, the top ten make up about 0.75% of the sample.

Libraries of naive CD8 T cells were built from anywhere between roughly 19,000 and 1,000,000 sorted cells, with 10%, 30% or 50% of the purified RNA used. Naive CD8 T cells, defined as CD8+CD4-CCR7+CD45RA+, were FACS-sorted into RLT Plus buffer on a BD FACSAria II. To test detection sensitivity, Jurkat RNA equivalent to about ten TCR copies was spiked into samples of roughly 18,000-1,100,000 naive CD8 T cells. CD8 T cells were enriched with RosetteSep CD8+ T Cell Enrichment Cocktail and Ficoll-Paque, followed by ACK red cell lysis. Spanning cysteine to phenylalanine, the CDR3 consists of 12 amino acids. Only the CDR3 DNA stays, 36 bases, in frame from base 1. V and J lose 5 bases and 12 bases, and a span of 14 bases separates them. Sequences SGHTA (CDR1) and FQGTGA (CDR2) are obtained from the germline V gene.

The source of this sequence is a human donor in good health. Some libraries in this study had Jurkat cell RNA spiked in. This chain is built from TRBV7-3 and TRBJ2-1, with the D gene call left open. Sequenced sample: naive CD8+ T cells from blood, with Jurkat cell RNA spiked in. The cell subset or site label corresponds to: FACS-sorted CD8+CD4-CCR7+CD45RA+ naive T cells. The encoded CDR3 is CASSPDGSLQFF. The DNA is as follows: TGTGCCAGCAGCCCGGACGGTTCCTTGCAGTTCTTC.